The 17 T cell receptor beta chains below come from one sample, sequenced in a study of T-cell memory formation after mild COVID-19. Using its own MiXCR run on the 5' RACE reads, TCRdb lists one record per CDR3 protein. The table has some 97,000 distinct CDR3 sequences, 11% seen once; the top ten hold roughly two fifths. The sequenced sample was PBMCs or a T cell subset sorted from them (not recorded which). All receptors come from a young man who had mild COVID-19 (a few samples of this study predate the infection). Cell type and time point are not known.

The chain joins TRBV4-1 to TRBJ2-7; the match to TRBD2 covers 9 bases. Germline values: CDR1 MGHRA, CDR2 YSYEKL. Losses at the gene ends were 1 base for V and 6 bases for J; bases not matched to a gene: 7. The CDR3 has 15 amino acids. In DNA form, the CDR3 reads TGCGCCAGCAGCCAAGCACTAGCGGGCCCCTCCGAGCAGTACTTC. Its translation is CASSQALAGPSEQYF.

The V gene is TRBV5-1, the J gene TRBJ2-1; TRBD2 matches 8 bases. The CDR3 extends over 18 amino acids. The J segment lost 0 bases and the V segment lost 0 bases, leaving 8 bases of the junction unmatched. In germline, CDR1 is SGHRS, CDR2 YFSETQ. Written as DNA, the CDR3 is TGCGCCAGCAGCTTGGTGGTCCCGGGACTAGACTCCTACAATGAGCAGTTCTTC. Amino acid sequence: CASSLVVPGLDSYNEQFF.

This rearrangement joins TRBV20-1 to TRBJ2-7; a possible D gene is TRBD1 (6 bases). Trimming stripped 3 bases from V and 0 bases from J, with 18 bases between. The CDR3 runs to 16 residues. Germline CDR1 and CDR2: DFQATT and SNEGSKA (reference sequence). For the CDR3, the DNA is TGCAGTGCTAGTTGGTTGGCAGGGGAGAGCTCCTACGAGCAGTACGTC. Translation gives CSASWLAGESSYEQYV.

The chain uses TRBV4-3 and TRBJ2-1; no clear D gene. V dropped 0 bases and J dropped 7 bases, with 13 bases sitting between them. The germline gives CDR1 LGHNA, CDR2 YSLEER. This CDR3 region has 15 residues. The CDR3 region has the DNA TGCGCCAGCAGCCAAGAACCCGACGGAAGAAATGAGCAGTTCTTC. Translated, it gives CASSQEPDGRNEQFF.

V usage is TRBV6-9 and J usage is TRBJ1-2; 7 nucleotides agree with TRBD1. Germline CDR1 reads MNHGY; CDR2 reads SVAAGI. The CDR3 has 17 amino acids. V trimming: 0 bases; J trimming: 8 bases; junction bases outside the gene matches: 15. CDR3 sequence: CASSYSPGQYRQRGYTF. CDR3 in DNA: TGTGCCAGCAGTTATTCGCCGGGACAGTACCGACAGCGGGGCTACACCTTC.

This clonotype was counted ten times or more. The rearrangement uses TRBV29-1 and TRBJ2-1; D not certain. This CDR3 region has 12 residues. V was shortened by 6 bases and J by 0 bases, with 6 bases between the two germline ends. Germline values: CDR1 SQVTM, CDR2 ANQGSEA. CDR3 in amino acids: CSVAFSYNEQFF. As DNA, the CDR3 is TGCAGCGTGGCATTCTCCTACAATGAGCAGTTCTTC.

This clonotype turned up a few times. The chain carries TRBV2 and TRBJ2-1; TRBD1 aligns across 7 bases. The germline CDR1 and CDR2 sequences are SNHLY and FYNNEI. Losses at the gene ends were 7 bases for V and 0 bases for J; bases not matched to a gene: 3. The CDR3 loop spans 14 amino acids. In DNA, the CDR3 is TGTGCCAGCAAACAGGGGAGCTCCTACAATGAGCAGTTCTTC. This codes for CASKQGSSYNEQFF.

In this sample, this clonotype turned up many times. CDR3 amino acids: CASKGPDYTF. For the CDR3, the DNA is TGTGCCAGTAAAGGGCCCGACTACACCTTC. This rearrangement joins TRBV19 to TRBJ1-2; D unclear. In germline, CDR1 is LNHDA, CDR2 SQIVND (reference sequence). The V end lost 7 bases, the J end lost 10 bases, and 10 bases lay between the germline ends. The CDR3 length is 10 residues.

This clonotype showed up many times. This chain links TRBV7-8 with TRBJ2-5, with D perhaps matching TRBD1 (6 bases). This CDR3 spans 16 amino acids. From germline, CDR1 is SGHVS and CDR2 FQNEAQ. The V end was cut by 4 bases, the J end by 0 bases, with 15 bases between. The DNA for the CDR3 is TGTGCCAGCAGCTCCCCGGGACACTTGTACCAAGAGACCCAGTACTTC. The encoded protein is CASSSPGHLYQETQYF. The full variable domain, completed using reference TRBV7-8 and TRBJ2-5, is GAGVSQSPRYKVAKRGQDVALRCDPISGHVSLFWYQQALGQGPEFLTYFQNEAQLDKSGLPSDRFFAERPEGSVSTLKIQRTQQEDSAVYLCASSSPGHLYQETQYFGPGTRLLVL.

The sample holds a few counts of this clonotype. V usage is TRBV7-6 and J usage is TRBJ2-2; no definite D call. The V gene's germline CDR1 is SGHVS and CDR2 FNYEAQ. This CDR3 is built from 14 residues. V shed 2 bases and J shed 4 bases, with 8 bases lying between them. CDR3 DNA: TGTGCCAGCAGCTTATCCGGGTCCACCGGGGAGCTGTTTTTT. Protein: CASSLSGSTGELFF.

V and J are TRBV13 and TRBJ2-7; D is perhaps TRBD1 (7 bases). The CDR3 is made up of 14 amino acids. Germline assignment: CDR1 PRHDT and CDR2 FYEKMQ (reference sequence). Trimming removed 5 bases from V and 6 bases from J, with 17 bases in between. The DNA of the CDR3 is TGTGCCAGCAGCCGGGGGACAGCGGATATCGAGCAGTACGTC. Translated: CASSRGTADIEQYV.

In this sample, this clonotype turned up once. The V gene is TRBV5-1, the J gene TRBJ2-7; the D gene is possibly TRBD2 (5 bases). Germline loops: CDR1 SGHRS, CDR2 YFSETQ. The V and J ends lost 2 bases and 4 bases respectively, with 10 bases between them. This CDR3 has 13 residues. Here the CDR3 reads CASSFGRGYEQYV. The CDR3 DNA follows: TGCGCCAGCAGCTTCGGTCGGGGATACGAGCAGTACGTC.

The chain is built from TRBV2 and TRBJ2-3; no reliable D call. Germline loops: CDR1 SNHLY, CDR2 FYNNEI. V lost 2 bases to trimming and J lost 0 bases, with 9 bases between them. The CDR3 is 15 amino acids. CDR3 nucleotides: TGTGCCAGCAGTGAAACCCCTACGAGCACAGATACGCAGTATTTT. Translating it yields CASSETPTSTDTQYF.

Only a few counts were recorded for this clonotype. The chain has TRBV7-9 and TRBJ1-2; D is undetermined. V lost 8 bases, J lost 7 bases, and 20 bases lay in between. The CDR3 spans 14 residues. CDR1 and CDR2 (germline): SEHNR, FQNEAQ (reference sequence). CDR3 sequence: CASRPPGIILGYTF. The CDR3 DNA reads as TGTGCCAGCCGCCCCCCGGGGATTATTCTTGGCTACACCTTC.

This clonotype was seen a few times. The gene calls are TRBV7-6 and TRBJ2-1, with unresolved D. V was shortened by 0 bases and J by 0 bases, with 15 bases between the two germline ends. In germline, CDR1 is SGHVS, CDR2 FNYEAQ. The CDR3 sequence is 18 residues long. The CDR3 loop reads CASSLAYLSESSYNEQFF. DNA for the CDR3: TGTGCCAGCAGCTTAGCGTATCTCTCGGAGAGCTCCTACAATGAGCAGTTCTTC.

This chain joins TRBV4-3 and TRBJ2-2; D not resolved. The CDR3 loop spans 14 amino acids. V was trimmed by 3 bases and J by 1 base, leaving 6 bases between them. Per germline, CDR1 LGHNA and CDR2 YSLEER. This CDR3 reads CASSHARNTGELFF. For the CDR3, the DNA is TGCGCCAGCAGCCACGCCAGGAACACCGGGGAGCTGTTTTTT.

This clonotype was picked up many times. J is TRBJ2-5 and V is TRBV29-1, with 9 bases lining up with TRBD2. Unmatched junction bases numbered 1, after V lost 4 bases and J lost 1 base. Looked up from germline, CDR1 is SQVTM and CDR2 is ANQGSEA. CDR3 length equals 13 residues. The CDR3 region is CSVVTSGQETQYF. CDR3 in DNA: TGCAGCGTTGTGACTAGCGGCCAAGAGACCCAGTACTTC.